This entry lists 31 T cell receptor beta chains sequenced from one sample in a study of shared clonotypes between healthy human individuals. Some clones are missing from TCRdb's copy, which holds only in-frame ones; the method was immunoSEQ multiplex PCR. Among around 2.3 million clones listed, approximately 94% were seen once. The sequencing input was naive CD4+ T cells sorted from blood. Subset defined: CD45RA+ positively selected. These receptors originate from a young man in good health.

The chain uses TRBV6-6 and TRBJ2-2; D possibly matches TRBD1 or TRBD2 (5 bases each). This CDR3 has 15 residues. Deletions cut 5 bases from V and 7 bases from J, with 17 bases between. Germline CDR1 is MNHNY and CDR2 is SVGAGI (reference sequence). The DNA for the CDR3 is TGTGCCAGCAGTAAACGGGACCGGGATATCGGGGAGCTGTTTTTT. Its protein product is CASSKRDRDIGELFF.

The rearrangement uses TRBV7-2 and TRBJ1-2; D gene uncertain. CDR1 SGHTA and CDR2 FQGNSA come from the germline V gene. This CDR3 spans 13 amino acids. V was clipped by 2 bases and J by 3 bases, with 7 bases between them. The CDR3 spells CASSLRTYYGYTF. The CDR3 coding sequence is TGTGCCAGCAGCTTAAGGACTTACTATGGCTACACCTTC.

This clone has a single count. The chain recombines TRBV29-1 with TRBJ1-4, with D maybe TRBD1 (5 bases). With 6 bases removed from V and 0 bases from J, the gap between germline ends came to 8 bases. Germline values: CDR1 SQVTM, CDR2 ANQGSEA. The CDR3 consists of 13 residues. The CDR3 region is CSVWGATNEKLFF. DNA of the CDR3: TGCAGCGTCTGGGGGGCAACTAATGAAAAACTGTTTTTT.

The chain is built from TRBV7-2 and TRBJ2-7; D is possibly TRBD1 or TRBD2 (5 bases each). The CDR3 runs to 15 residues. Trimming removed 5 bases from V and 6 bases from J, with 20 bases in between. Germline CDR1 SGHTA, CDR2 FQGNSA. This chain's CDR3 is CASSPTGTAVREQYF. The CDR3 region has the DNA TGTGCCAGCAGCCCCACCGGGACCGCTGTTCGCGAGCAGTACTTC.

The rearrangement joins TRBV27 to TRBJ1-2, with D perhaps TRBD1 (5 bases). V lost 10 bases and J lost 3, with 27 bases in between. Germline CDR1 reads MNHEY; CDR2 reads SMNVEV (reference sequence). The CDR3 is 17 amino acids. The DNA of the CDR3 is TGTGCCACCGCTCCAAAGGGGCCGGGTCTTCGGGACTATGGCTACACCTTC. Translation gives CATAPKGPGLRDYGYTF.

The genes are TRBV6-6 and TRBJ1-4; the D gene is possibly TRBD1 (5 bases). V was cut by 5 bases and J by 3 bases, with 10 bases left in between. The germline gives CDR1 MNHNY, CDR2 SVGAGI (reference sequence). There are 14 residues in the CDR3. CDR3: CASSKGTANEKLFF. In DNA form, the CDR3 reads TGTGCCAGCAGTAAAGGGACGGCTAATGAAAAACTGTTTTTT.

This clone is a singleton in its sample. Other DNA variants within this sample encode the same CDR3. V and J are TRBV27 and TRBJ1-6; 8 positions agree with TRBD1. The junction had 2 bases not matched to a gene; V was cut back by 0 bases and J by 7 bases. Germline values: CDR1 MNHEY, CDR2 SMNVEV (reference sequence). This CDR3 region has 15 residues. This CDR3 reads CASSLSWTGNSPLHF. CDR3 nucleotides: TGTGCCAGCAGTTTATCCTGGACAGGGAATTCACCCCTCCACTTT.

This clone was recorded only once. The rearrangement joins TRBV7-2 to TRBJ1-1; 7 nucleotides match TRBD1. The CDR3 covers 14 residues. Germline V gives CDR1 SGHTA, CDR2 FQGNSA. The ends lost 2 bases at V and 7 bases at J; junction bases unmatched: 7. The CDR3 spells CASSLKRTGGEAFF. The CDR3 region has the DNA TGTGCCAGCAGCTTAAAGAGGACAGGTGGTGAAGCTTTCTTT. Full variable domain (remainder filled in from reference TRBV7-2 and TRBJ1-1): GAGVSQSPSNKVTEKGKDVELRCDPISGHTALYWYRQSLGQGLEFLIYFQGNSAPDKSGLPSDRFSAERTGGSVSTLTIQRTQQEDSAVYLCASSLKRTGGEAFFGQGTRLTVV.

As regards this clone: Other DNA variants within this sample encode the same CDR3. This sequence joins TRBV5-1 and TRBJ1-2; D not resolved. This CDR3 comprises 14 residues. Germline assignment: CDR1 SGHRS and CDR2 YFSETQ. V was cut by 0 bases and J by 2 bases, with 8 bases left in between. The CDR3 DNA is TGCGCCAGCAGCTTGGGGACGGAGAACTATGGCTACACCTTC. This sequence encodes CASSLGTENYGYTF.

The rearrangement links TRBV4-1 to TRBJ2-2; the D gene is possibly TRBD1 (8 bases). The CDR3 covers 14 residues. V was clipped by 6 bases and J by 5 bases, with 13 bases between them. Per the germline V gene, CDR1 is MGHRA and CDR2 is YSYEKL. The CDR3 protein is CASRQGGRTGELFF. Written as DNA, the CDR3 is TGCGCCAGCAGACAGGGGGGGAGGACCGGGGAGCTGTTTTTT.

The chain has TRBV5-8 and TRBJ1-5, with D hard to call. Trimming pared 3 bases from V and 0 bases from J, leaving 4 bases between. Germline V lookup: CDR1 SGHTS, CDR2 YDEGEE. The CDR3 is 13 residues long. The CDR3 region is CASSSDSNQPQHF. CDR3 bases: TGTGCCAGCAGCTCCGATAGCAATCAGCCCCAGCATTTT. Full variable domain (missing parts from reference TRBV5-8 and TRBJ1-5): EAGVTQSPTHLIKTRGQQATLRCSPISGHTSVYWYQQALGLGLQFLLWYDEGEERNRGNFPPRFSGRQFPNYSSELNVNALELEDSALYLCASSSDSNQPQHFGDGTRLSIL.

The chain employs TRBV6-1 and TRBJ1-5; D possibly corresponds to TRBD1 (5 bases). Looked up from germline, CDR1 is MNHNS and CDR2 is SASEGT. V was shortened by 3 bases and J by 5 bases, with 11 bases between the two germline ends. The CDR3 covers 14 residues. CDR3 in DNA: TGTGCCAGCAGTGATATGGGGGGAGATCAGCCCCAGCATTTT. Its protein product is CASSDMGGDQPQHF.

The chain employs TRBV4-1 and TRBJ1-4; no reliable D call. The CDR3 has 15 residues. Germline V gene data show CDR1 as MGHRA and CDR2 as YSYEKL. Trimming shortened V by 5 bases and J by 0 bases, and 10 bases separated the two germline ends. The CDR3, as DNA: TGCGCCAGCAGCAACGGACTGACAACTAATGAAAAACTGTTTTTT. Translated, it gives CASSNGLTTNEKLFF.

The chain uses TRBV30 and TRBJ2-1, with D hard to call. This CDR3 spans 15 amino acids. Germline V gene lookup returns CDR1 GTSNPN and CDR2 SVGIG (reference sequence). With 0 bases removed from V and 1 base from J, the gap between germline ends came to 10 bases. CDR3 DNA: TGTGCCTGGAGTGTACTCGGGCGGTCCTACAATGAGCAGTTCTTC. This encodes CAWSVLGRSYNEQFF. The full variable domain, with the rest looked up from reference TRBV30 and TRBJ2-1, is SQTIHQWPATLVQPVGSPLSLECTVEGTSNPNLYWYRQAAGRGLQLLFYSVGIGQISSEVPQNLSASRPQDRQFILSSKKLLLSDSGFYLCAWSVLGRSYNEQFFGPGTRLTVL.

The rearrangement uses TRBV9 and TRBJ2-2; 15 bases line up with TRBD2. There are 19 residues in the CDR3. Per germline, CDR1 SGDLS and CDR2 YYNGEE. The V and J ends lost 2 bases and 0 bases, in that order; junction bases with no gene match: 5. The CDR3 DNA sequence: TGTGCCAGCAGCGTGGGACTAGCGGGGGGAAACCCGAACACCGGGGAGCTGTTTTTT. It yields the protein CASSVGLAGGNPNTGELFF.

The rearrangement joins TRBV5-6 to TRBJ2-7; 8 positions agree with TRBD1. V shed 0 bases and J 4 bases; nucleotides not matched to a gene: 9. The CDR3 extends over 16 amino acids. Looked up from germline, CDR1 is SGHDT and CDR2 is YYEEEE. CDR3 bases: TGTGCCAGCAGCTTGGCCAGGGGGCCGGTTTCGTACGAGCAGTACTTC. Amino acids: CASSLARGPVSYEQYF.

The chain links TRBV7-9 to TRBJ1-1; the D gene is possibly TRBD1 (5 bases). CDR3 length equals 13 residues. Trimming took off 6 bases at V and 4 bases at J, with 12 bases between the two ends. Germline-derived CDR1 and CDR2 are SEHNR and FQNEAQ (reference sequence). Here the CDR3 DNA reads TGTGCCAGCAGGGTCTTGGGGGGCACTGAAGCTTTCTTT. It encodes CASRVLGGTEAFF.

The chain is built from TRBV5-4 and TRBJ2-2, with 7 bases that match TRBD2. V gave up 4 bases and J gave up 4 bases; unmatched junction bases: 4. CDR1 is SGHNT and CDR2 is YYREEE in the germline V gene (reference sequence). There are 14 residues in the CDR3. The CDR3 region is CASSGGTTTGELFF. DNA of the CDR3: TGTGCCAGCAGCGGAGGGACTACCACCGGGGAGCTGTTTTTT.

About this clone: This CDR3 is also generated by other DNA sequences in the sample. V and J are TRBV2 and TRBJ2-1; weak D call: TRBD1 (5 bases). The CDR3 sequence is 14 residues long. Looked up from germline, CDR1 is SNHLY and CDR2 is FYNNEI. Trimming took off 2 bases at V and 2 bases at J, with 7 bases between the two ends. The chain's CDR3 is CASSESGPYNEQFF. CDR3 nucleotides: TGTGCCAGCAGTGAATCAGGGCCCTACAATGAGCAGTTCTTC.

This chain uses TRBV30 with TRBJ2-7; maybe TRBD2 (5 bases). V lost 1 base and J lost 6, with 16 bases in between. CDR1 and CDR2 (germline): GTSNPN, SVGIG (reference sequence). The CDR3 sequence is 14 residues long. The CDR3 here is CAWSDGVFTTEQYF. DNA of the CDR3: TGTGCCTGGAGTGACGGGGTGTTTACTACCGAGCAGTACTTC.

This clone has just one count. The chain recombines TRBV5-6 with TRBJ1-1; D may be TRBD1 (6 bases). The germline V and J ends were trimmed by 3 bases and 11 bases, with 14 bases remaining between them. Germline CDR1 reads SGHDT; CDR2 reads YYEEEE. The CDR3 loop spans 12 amino acids. The CDR3 reads CASSSQGWRAFF. The DNA of the CDR3 is TGTGCCAGCAGCTCACAGGGTTGGCGGGCTTTCTTT. Based on the CDR3 plus reference TRBV5-6 and TRBJ1-1, the full variable domain is DAGVTQSPTHLIKTRGQQVTLRCSPKSGHDTVSWYQQALGQGPQFIFQYYEEEERQRGNFPDRFSGHQFPNYSSELNVNALLLGDSALYLCASSSQGWRAFFGQGTRLTVV.

The chain links TRBV6-5 to TRBJ2-1; the match to TRBD1 covers 9 bases. Germline trimming cut 8 bases from V and 7 bases from J; bases unmatched to any gene: 12. Germline lookup yields CDR1 MNHEY and CDR2 SVGAGI. The CDR3 runs 15 residues. The CDR3 region has the DNA TGTGCCAGCCGAAACGGGGGGACAGGGACGAATGAGCAGTTCTTC. Amino acid sequence: CASRNGGTGTNEQFF.

The chain links TRBV18 to TRBJ2-2; D gene uncertain. The CDR3 is made up of 14 amino acids. V was shortened by 0 bases and J by 5 bases, with 7 bases between the two germline ends. Germline CDR1 KGHSH, CDR2 LQKENI. CDR3 bases: TGTGCCAGCTCACCACCAAAAGGGACCGGGGAGCTGTTTTTT. Protein product: CASSPPKGTGELFF.

The rearrangement links TRBV5-1 to TRBJ1-5, with D tentatively TRBD1 (5 bases). CDR1 is SGHRS, CDR2 YFSETQ, per germline. Between the trimmed V and J ends, which lost 4 bases and 9 bases, there was a span of 20 bases. The CDR3 is 15 amino acids. The CDR3 DNA reads TGCGCCAGCAGCCAATCCGGGGGGATCTTCGGGCCCCAGCATTTT. Residues: CASSQSGGIFGPQHF.

DNA of the CDR3: TGCGCCAGCAGCTTGGGGCTCTCCGGACTACAAGAGACCCAGTACTTC. Its translation is CASSLGLSGLQETQYF. This chain uses TRBV5-1 with TRBJ2-5; the D gene is possibly TRBD2 (6 bases). The CDR3 covers 16 residues. The germline V gene has CDR1 SGHRS and CDR2 YFSETQ. V was cut by 0 bases and J by 2 bases, with 14 bases left in between.

The J gene is TRBJ1-1, the V gene TRBV28; no definite D call. Germline lookup yields CDR1 MDHEN and CDR2 SYDVKM. CDR3 length equals 12 residues. The V and J ends lost 5 bases and 0 bases respectively, with 4 bases between them. The DNA for the CDR3 is TGTGCCAGCAGTATCTTGAACACTGAAGCTTTCTTT. Translating gives CASSILNTEAFF. Supplemented by reference TRBV28 and TRBJ1-1, the full variable domain reads DVKVTQSSRYLVKRTGEKVFLECVQDMDHENMFWYRQDPGLGLRLIYFSYDVKMKEKGDIPEGYSVSREKKERFSLILESASTNQTSMYLCASSILNTEAFFGQGTRLTVV.

The chain recombines TRBV27 with TRBJ2-7; no definite D call. Germline values: CDR1 MNHEY, CDR2 SMNVEV (reference sequence). V lost 3 bases and J 1 base, leaving 7 bases between the germline ends. The CDR3 loop spans 13 amino acids. CDR3: CASSLTISYEQYF. For the CDR3, the DNA is TGTGCCAGCAGTTTGACAATATCCTACGAGCAGTACTTC.

This rearrangement joins TRBV11-2 to TRBJ2-2, with TRBD2 matching over 11 bases. Losses at the gene ends were 5 bases for V and 5 bases for J; bases not matched to a gene: 4. Germline-derived CDR1 and CDR2 are SGHAT and FQNNGV. The CDR3 is made up of 15 amino acids. In DNA, the CDR3 is TGTGCCAGCAGCACGACTAGCGGGGTAACCGGGGAGCTGTTTTTT. Its translation: CASSTTSGVTGELFF.

This chain links TRBV5-5 with TRBJ1-1; no clear D. CDR3 length: 14 residues. Germline V gene sequence: CDR1 SGHKS, CDR2 YYEKEE (reference sequence). V was shortened by 4 bases and J by 0 bases, with 10 bases between the two germline ends. The CDR3 protein is CASSPGNMNTEAFF. The CDR3 DNA follows: TGTGCCAGCAGCCCGGGCAATATGAACACTGAAGCTTTCTTT.

The CDR3 nucleotides read TGTGCCAGCAGCTTTGGGGGCAAGTACGAAAAACTGTTTTTT. It yields the protein CASSFGGKYEKLFF. This sequence joins TRBV7-2 and TRBJ1-4, with D tentatively TRBD1 (6 bases). The CDR3 sequence is 14 residues long. Germline CDR1 SGHTA, CDR2 FQGNSA. V was clipped by 3 bases and J by 8 bases, with 13 bases between them. Using reference TRBV7-2 and TRBJ1-4 for the parts outside the CDR3, the full variable domain is GAGVSQSPSNKVTEKGKDVELRCDPISGHTALYWYRQSLGQGLEFLIYFQGNSAPDKSGLPSDRFSAERTGGSVSTLTIQRTQQEDSAVYLCASSFGGKYEKLFFGSGTQLSVL.

The rearrangement links TRBV7-8 to TRBJ1-5; D remains unclear. Trimming shortened V by 5 bases and J by 3 bases, and 8 bases separated the two germline ends. Germline V gene lookup returns CDR1 SGHVS and CDR2 FQNEAQ. The CDR3 sequence is 13 residues long. As DNA, the CDR3 is TGTGCCAGCAGCCCCCGGGACAATCAGCCCCAGCATTTT. Protein sequence: CASSPRDNQPQHF.